The T cell receptor (beta chain) described here comes from a study of T-cell reconstitution after alpha-beta-depleted transplantation in children. V gave up 3 bases and J gave up 1 base, with 11 bases separating them. This CDR3 is 15 amino acids long. Germline loops: CDR1 SEHNR, CDR2 FQNEAQ (reference sequence). As for this clonotype: Its antigen is unidentified.

TCRbeta library preparation incorporated unique molecular identifiers. TCRdb re-analysed the PCR reads in MiXCR, keeping a single row per CDR3 protein. The sample includes about 350,000 distinct CDR3 sequences, roughly 16% seen only once; the top ten take about 41%. Findings and caveats of the study: Newly made T cells mostly supplied T-cell counts and diversity one year after transplant.

Source: PBMCs, mostly from graft donor cells, taken 360 days after TCRalphabeta/CD19-depleted stem cell transplant. The chain combines TRBV7-9 with TRBJ2-3; D is uncertain. This sequence was found in a male patient between 2 and 10 years old who had a stem cell transplant for acute lymphoblastic leukemia, so the T cells may come from the graft donor. CDR3 sequence reads: CASSLLLSGTDTQYF. As DNA, the CDR3 is TGTGCCAGCAGCTTGCTCCTCTCTGGCACAGATACGCAGTATTTT.